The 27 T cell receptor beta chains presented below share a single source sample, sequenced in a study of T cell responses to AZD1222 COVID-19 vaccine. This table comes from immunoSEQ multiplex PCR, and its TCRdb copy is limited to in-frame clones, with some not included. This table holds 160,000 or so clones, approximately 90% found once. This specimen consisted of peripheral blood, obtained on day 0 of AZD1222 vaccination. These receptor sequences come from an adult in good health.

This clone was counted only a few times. The CDR3 coding sequence is TGTGCCAGCAGCCAAGGTTTGGACAGAGCCTACGAGCAGTACTTC. This sequence encodes CASSQGLDRAYEQYF. V and J are TRBV3-1 (or the pseudogene TRBV3-2) and TRBJ2-7, with D possibly TRBD1 on 6 matching bases. CDR1 is LGHDT and CDR2 is YNNKEL in the germline V gene (reference sequence). The V gene lost 1 base and the J gene lost 2 bases, with 12 bases spanning the gap. The CDR3 consists of 15 residues.

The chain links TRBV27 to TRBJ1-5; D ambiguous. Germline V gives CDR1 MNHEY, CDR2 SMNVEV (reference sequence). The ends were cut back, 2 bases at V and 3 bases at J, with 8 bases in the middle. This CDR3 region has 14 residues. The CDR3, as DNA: TGTGCCAGCAGTTTACTGGGGTCCAATCAGCCCCAGCATTTT. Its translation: CASSLLGSNQPQHF.

In DNA form, the CDR3 reads TGTGCCAGCAGTGAAGAGGGTAGCGGTCAGCTGTTTTTT. It is translated as CASSEEGSGQLFF. The chain is built from TRBV2 and TRBJ2-2; D perhaps matches TRBD2 (6 bases). Trimming cost V 1 base and J 12 bases, with 12 bases left between them. The CDR3 length is 13 residues. Germline CDR1 and CDR2: SNHLY and FYNNEI.

The CDR3 here is CASARGRAGEKLFF. The CDR3 DNA reads TGTGCCAGCGCTCGGGGACGGGCGGGTGAAAAACTGTTTTTT. The V call is TRBV3-1 (or the pseudogene TRBV3-2), the J call TRBJ1-4; D perhaps matches TRBD1 (5 bases). Per the germline V gene, CDR1 is LGHDT and CDR2 is YNNKEL (reference sequence). This CDR3 spans 14 amino acids. The V end lost 8 bases, the J end lost 7 bases, and 17 bases lay between the germline ends.

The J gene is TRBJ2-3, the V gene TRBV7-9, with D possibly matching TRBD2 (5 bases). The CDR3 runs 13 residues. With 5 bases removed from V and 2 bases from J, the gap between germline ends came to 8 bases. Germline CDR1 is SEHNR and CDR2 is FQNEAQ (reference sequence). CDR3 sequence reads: CASSLDSTDTQYF. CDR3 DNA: TGTGCCAGCAGCCTGGACTCCACAGATACGCAGTATTTT. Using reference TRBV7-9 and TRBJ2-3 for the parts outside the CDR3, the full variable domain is DTGVSQNPRHKITKRGQNVTFRCDPISEHNRLYWYRQTLGQGPEFLTYFQNEAQLEKSRLLSDRFSAERPKGSFSTLEIQRTEQGDSAMYLCASSLDSTDTQYFGPGTRLTVL.

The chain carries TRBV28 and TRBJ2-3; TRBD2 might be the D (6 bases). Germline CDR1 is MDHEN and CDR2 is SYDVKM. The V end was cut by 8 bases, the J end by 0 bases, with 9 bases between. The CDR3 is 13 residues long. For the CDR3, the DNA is TGTGCCAGCGGGAGGACTAGCACAGATACGCAGTATTTT. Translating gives CASGRTSTDTQYF.

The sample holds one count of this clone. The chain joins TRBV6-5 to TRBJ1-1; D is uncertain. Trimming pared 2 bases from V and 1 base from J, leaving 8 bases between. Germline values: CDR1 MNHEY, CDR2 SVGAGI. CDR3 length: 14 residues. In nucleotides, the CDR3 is TGTGCCAGCAGTTACGGGGTAGCGAACACTGAAGCTTTCTTT. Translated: CASSYGVANTEAFF.

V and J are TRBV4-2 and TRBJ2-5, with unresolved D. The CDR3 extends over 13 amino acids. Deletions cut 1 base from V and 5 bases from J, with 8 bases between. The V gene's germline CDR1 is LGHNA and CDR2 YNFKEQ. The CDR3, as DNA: TGTGCCAGCAGCCAAGGGGGTGGGGAGACCCAGTACTTC. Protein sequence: CASSQGGGETQYF.

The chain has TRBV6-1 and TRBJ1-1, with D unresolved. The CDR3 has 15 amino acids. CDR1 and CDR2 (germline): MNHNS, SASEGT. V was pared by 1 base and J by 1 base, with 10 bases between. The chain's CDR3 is CASSEVIFSNTEAFF. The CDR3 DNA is TGTGCCAGCAGTGAAGTCATCTTCTCGAACACTGAAGCTTTCTTT.

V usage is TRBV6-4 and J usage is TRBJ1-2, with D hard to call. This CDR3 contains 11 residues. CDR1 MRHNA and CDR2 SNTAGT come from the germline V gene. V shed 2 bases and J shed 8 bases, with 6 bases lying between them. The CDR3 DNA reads TGTGCCAGCAGTGACGAACAGGGCTACACCTTC. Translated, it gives CASSDEQGYTF.

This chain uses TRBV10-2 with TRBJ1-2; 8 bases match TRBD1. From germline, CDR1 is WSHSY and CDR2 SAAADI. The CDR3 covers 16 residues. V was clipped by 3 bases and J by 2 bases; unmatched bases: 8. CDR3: CASSDLRTGNNYGYTF. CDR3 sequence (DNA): TGCGCCAGCAGTGATCTACGGACAGGGAACAACTATGGCTACACCTTC.

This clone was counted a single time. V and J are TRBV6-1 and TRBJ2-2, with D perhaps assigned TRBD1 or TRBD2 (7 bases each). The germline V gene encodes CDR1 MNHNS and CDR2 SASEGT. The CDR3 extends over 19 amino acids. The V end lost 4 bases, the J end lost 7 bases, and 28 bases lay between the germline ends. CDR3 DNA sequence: TGTGCCAGCAGTGGAAAGAGGGGGCTGGGCGGGAGAATTCTCGGGGAGCTGTTTTTT. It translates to CASSGKRGLGGRILGELFF.

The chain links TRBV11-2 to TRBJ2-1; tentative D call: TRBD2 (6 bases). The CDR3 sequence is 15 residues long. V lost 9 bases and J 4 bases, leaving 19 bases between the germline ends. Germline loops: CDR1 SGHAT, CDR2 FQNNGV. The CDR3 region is CASSTWGGEYNEQFF. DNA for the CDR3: TGTGCCAGTTCAACATGGGGAGGTGAATACAATGAGCAGTTCTTC. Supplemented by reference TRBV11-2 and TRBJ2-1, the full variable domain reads EAGVAQSPRYKIIEKRQSVAFWCNPISGHATLYWYQQILGQGPKLLIQFQNNGVVDDSQLPKDRFSAERLKGVDSTLKIQPAKLEDSAVYLCASSTWGGEYNEQFFGPGTRLTVL.

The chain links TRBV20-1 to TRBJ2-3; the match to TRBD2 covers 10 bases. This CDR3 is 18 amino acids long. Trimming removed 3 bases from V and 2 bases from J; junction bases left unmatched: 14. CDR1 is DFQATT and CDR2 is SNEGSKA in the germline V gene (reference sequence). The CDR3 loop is CSASPLEGTSAYTDTQYF. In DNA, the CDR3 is TGCAGTGCTAGTCCCCTAGAAGGGACTAGCGCTTACACAGATACGCAGTATTTT.

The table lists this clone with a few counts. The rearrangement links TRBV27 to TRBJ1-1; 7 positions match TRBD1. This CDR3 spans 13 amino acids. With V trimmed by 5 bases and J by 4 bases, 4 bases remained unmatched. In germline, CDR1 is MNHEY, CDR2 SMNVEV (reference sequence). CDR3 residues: CASSLDRATEAFF. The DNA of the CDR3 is TGTGCCAGCAGTCTCGACAGGGCCACTGAAGCTTTCTTT.

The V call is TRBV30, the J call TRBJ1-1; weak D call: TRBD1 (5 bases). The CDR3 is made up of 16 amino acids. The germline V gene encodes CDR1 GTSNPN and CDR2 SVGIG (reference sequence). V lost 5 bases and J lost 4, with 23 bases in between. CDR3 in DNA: TGTGCCTGGTCTCGACCTGGGGGTGGGTCGGTCACTGAAGCTTTCTTT. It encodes CAWSRPGGGSVTEAFF.

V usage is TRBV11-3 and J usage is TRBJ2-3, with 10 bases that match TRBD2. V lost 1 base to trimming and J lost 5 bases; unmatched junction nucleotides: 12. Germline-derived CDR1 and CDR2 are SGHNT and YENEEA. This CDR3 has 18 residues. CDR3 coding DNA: TGTGCCAGCAGCTTAGCCAACAAACTAGCGGGGACCCAAGATACGCAGTATTTT. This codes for CASSLANKLAGTQDTQYF.

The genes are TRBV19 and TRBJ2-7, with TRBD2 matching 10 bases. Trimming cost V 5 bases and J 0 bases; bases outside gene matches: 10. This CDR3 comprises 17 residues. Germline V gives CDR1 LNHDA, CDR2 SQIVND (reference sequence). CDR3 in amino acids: CASSSGTSVLSSYEQYF. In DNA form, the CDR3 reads TGTGCCAGTAGTTCCGGGACTAGCGTTTTGAGCTCCTACGAGCAGTACTTC.

The CDR3 reads CASRRWGNTEAFF. Here the CDR3 DNA reads TGTGCCAGCAGGCGTTGGGGGAACACTGAAGCTTTCTTT. This chain links TRBV12-3 or TRBV12-4 with TRBJ1-1; D call uncertain. V was shortened by 6 bases and J by 1 base, with 9 bases between the two germline ends. This CDR3 has 13 residues.

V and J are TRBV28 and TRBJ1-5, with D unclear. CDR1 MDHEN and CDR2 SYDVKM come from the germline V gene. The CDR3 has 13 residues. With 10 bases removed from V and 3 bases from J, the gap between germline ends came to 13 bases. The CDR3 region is CATLVDPNQPQHF. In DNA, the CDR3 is TGTGCCACCTTAGTGGACCCCAATCAGCCCCAGCATTTT.

CDR3 region: CASSVDGSPYEQYF. In nucleotides, the CDR3 is TGTGCCAGCAGCGTAGACGGCAGCCCCTACGAGCAGTACTTC. This chain connects TRBV9 to TRBJ2-7; D gene unclear. V was pared by 0 bases and J by 2 bases, with 9 bases between. Germline V gene data show CDR1 as SGDLS and CDR2 as YYNGEE. This CDR3 has 14 residues.

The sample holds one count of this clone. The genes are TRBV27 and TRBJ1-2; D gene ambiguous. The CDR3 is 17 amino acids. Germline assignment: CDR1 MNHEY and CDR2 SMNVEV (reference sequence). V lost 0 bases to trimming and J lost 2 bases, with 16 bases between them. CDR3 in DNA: TGTGCCAGCAGTTTATCGAAGTGGGCCGCTGTAAACTATGGCTACACCTTC. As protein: CASSLSKWAAVNYGYTF.

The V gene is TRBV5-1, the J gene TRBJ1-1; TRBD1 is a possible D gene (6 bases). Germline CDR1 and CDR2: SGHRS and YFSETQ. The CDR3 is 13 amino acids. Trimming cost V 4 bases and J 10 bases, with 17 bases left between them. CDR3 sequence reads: CASSRSGEDGAFF. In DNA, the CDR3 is TGCGCCAGCAGCCGGTCAGGGGAGGACGGAGCTTTCTTT.

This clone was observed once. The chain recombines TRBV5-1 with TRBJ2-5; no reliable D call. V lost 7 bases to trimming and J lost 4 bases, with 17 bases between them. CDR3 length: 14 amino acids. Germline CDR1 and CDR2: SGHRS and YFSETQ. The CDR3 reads CASGSRNSLETQYF. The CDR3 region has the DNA TGCGCCAGCGGATCTAGGAATTCCCTAGAGACCCAGTACTTC.

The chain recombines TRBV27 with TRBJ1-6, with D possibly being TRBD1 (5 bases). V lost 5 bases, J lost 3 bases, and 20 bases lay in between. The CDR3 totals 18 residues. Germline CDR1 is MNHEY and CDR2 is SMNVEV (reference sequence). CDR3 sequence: CASSPNSRVTIYNSPLHF. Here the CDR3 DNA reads TGTGCCAGCAGTCCCAATTCCAGGGTAACCATCTATAATTCACCCCTCCACTTT.

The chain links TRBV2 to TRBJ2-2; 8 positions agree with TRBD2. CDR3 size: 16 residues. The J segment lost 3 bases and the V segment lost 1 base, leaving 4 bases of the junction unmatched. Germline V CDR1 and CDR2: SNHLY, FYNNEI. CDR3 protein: CASSEGGLDYTGELFF. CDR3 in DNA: TGTGCCAGCAGTGAAGGGGGACTAGATTACACCGGGGAGCTGTTTTTT.

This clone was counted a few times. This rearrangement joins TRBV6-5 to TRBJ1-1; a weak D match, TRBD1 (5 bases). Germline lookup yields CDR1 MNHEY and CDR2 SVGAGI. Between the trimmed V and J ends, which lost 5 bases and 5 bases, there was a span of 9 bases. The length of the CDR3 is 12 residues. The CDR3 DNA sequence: TGTGCCAGCAGTCAGGGAAGAACTGAAGCTTTCTTT. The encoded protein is CASSQGRTEAFF.